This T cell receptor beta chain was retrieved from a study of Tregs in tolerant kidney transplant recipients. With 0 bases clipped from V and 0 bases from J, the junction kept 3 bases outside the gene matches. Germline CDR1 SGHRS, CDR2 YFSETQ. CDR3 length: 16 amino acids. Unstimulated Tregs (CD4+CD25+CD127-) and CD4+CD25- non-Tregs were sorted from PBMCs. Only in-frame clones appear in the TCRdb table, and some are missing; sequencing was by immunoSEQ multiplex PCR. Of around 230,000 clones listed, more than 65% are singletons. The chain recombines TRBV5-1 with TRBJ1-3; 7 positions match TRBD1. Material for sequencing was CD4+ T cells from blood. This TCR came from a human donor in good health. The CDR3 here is CASSLEGASSGNTIYF. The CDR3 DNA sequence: TGCGCCAGCAGCTTGGAGGGGGCAAGCTCTGGAAACACCATATATTTT.